Given below is one T cell receptor beta chain in context. Its antigen is currently unknown. The data derive from a study of OX40 agonist ivuxolimab in advanced cancers. Study at large: Patients undergoing dose escalation presented with hepatocellular carcinoma, melanoma, renal cell or head and neck cancer. Of mixed ages from about 20 to 80 and averaging about 60 years, the group was about 80% male. Study-wide findings and caveats: At 0.1 to 3.0 mg/kg, clonal expansion of CD4+ and CD8+ blood T cells had occurred by week 6.

Here immunoSEQ multiplex PCR was the method, and the copy in TCRdb shows in-frame clones only, minus some. The data hold tens of thousands of clones, with around 87% observed a single time. Trimming shortened V by 0 bases and J by 7 bases, and 16 bases separated the two germline ends. CDR3 size: 15 residues. Germline CDR1 reads MNHEY; CDR2 reads SVGAGI. The V and J genes are TRBV6-5 and TRBJ2-7; D is tentatively TRBD1 or TRBD2 (5 bases each). The sample was CD4+ or CD8+ T cells sorted from blood, taken in a trial of the OX40 agonist ivuxolimab. The receptor comes from an adult with an advanced solid tumor such as melanoma, head and neck, liver or kidney cancer. CDR3 loop: CASSYSTGTFSEQYV. CDR3 nucleotide sequence: TGTGCCAGCAGTTACTCCACCGGGACGTTTTCTGAGCAGTACGTC.